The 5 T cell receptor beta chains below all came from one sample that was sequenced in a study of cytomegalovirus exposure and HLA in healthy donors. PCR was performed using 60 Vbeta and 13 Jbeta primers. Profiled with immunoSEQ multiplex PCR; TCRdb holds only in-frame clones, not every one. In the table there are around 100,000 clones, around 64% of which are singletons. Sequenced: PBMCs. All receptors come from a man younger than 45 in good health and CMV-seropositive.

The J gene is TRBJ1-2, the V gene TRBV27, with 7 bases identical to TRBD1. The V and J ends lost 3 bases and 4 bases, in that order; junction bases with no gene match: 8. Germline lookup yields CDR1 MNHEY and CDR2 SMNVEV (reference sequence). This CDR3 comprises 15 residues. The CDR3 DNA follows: TGTGCCAGCAGTTTTGAGGGGGCCGGACTCTATGGCTACACCTTC. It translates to CASSFEGAGLYGYTF.

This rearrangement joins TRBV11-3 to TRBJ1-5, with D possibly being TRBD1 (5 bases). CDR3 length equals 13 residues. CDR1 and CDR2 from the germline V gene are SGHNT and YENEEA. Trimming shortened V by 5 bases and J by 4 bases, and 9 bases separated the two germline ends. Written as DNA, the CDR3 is TGTGCCAGCAGCCCAGGGTGGAATCAGCCCCAGCATTTT. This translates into CASSPGWNQPQHF.

Here the CDR3 reads CASSRGLPGGGAYNEQFF. CDR3 in DNA: TGCGCCAGCAGCCGGGGACTGCCCGGCGGGGGGGCCTACAATGAGCAGTTCTTC. The chain employs TRBV5-1 and TRBJ2-1; 9 positions match TRBD2. The CDR3 loop spans 18 amino acids. Trimming removed 4 bases from V and 2 bases from J; junction bases left unmatched: 13. Germline V gene data show CDR1 as SGHRS and CDR2 as YFSETQ.

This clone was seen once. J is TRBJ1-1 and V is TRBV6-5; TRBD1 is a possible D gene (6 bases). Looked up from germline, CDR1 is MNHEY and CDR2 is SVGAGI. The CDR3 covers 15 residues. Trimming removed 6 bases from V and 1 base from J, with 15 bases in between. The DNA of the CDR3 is TGTGCCAGCAGGGAAACGCCGACAGGGAACACTGAAGCTTTCTTT. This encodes CASRETPTGNTEAFF.

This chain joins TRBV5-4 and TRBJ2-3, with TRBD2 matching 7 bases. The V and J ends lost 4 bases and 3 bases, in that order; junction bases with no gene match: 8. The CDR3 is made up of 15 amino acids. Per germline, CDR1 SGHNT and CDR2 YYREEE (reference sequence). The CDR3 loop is CASSLGTTGTDTQYF. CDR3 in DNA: TGTGCCAGCAGCCTGGGGACTACCGGAACAGATACGCAGTATTTT.